The rows below give T cell receptor beta chains drawn from one sample of a study of T cell changes during pregnancy in multiple sclerosis. The data were produced by immunoSEQ multiplex PCR, yet TCRdb's version contains in-frame clones alone and is incomplete. The sample has over 30,000 clones; around 90% are singletons. The source material was CD4+ T cells from peripheral blood mononuclear cells, sampled in the third trimester of pregnancy. Receptors were obtained from a female donor with multiple sclerosis, enrolled in a pregnancy study. Each CDR3 is given with its conserved first and last residue. The D gene is left open where the match is weak. Size is stated for part of the rows, as once, few or many counts, or as a class when the clone is expanded.

TRBD1	TRBV5-4	TRBJ2-6	-	TGTGCCAGCAGCTCCGGACAGGGGGCGAGTGGGGCCAACGTCCTGACTTTC	CASSSGQGASGANVLTF
-	TRBV30	TRBJ1-5	-	TGTGCCACCGCCGGGCAGGGTAATCAGCCCCAGCATTTT	CATAGQGNQPQHF
TRBD2	TRBV5-1	TRBJ2-1	-	TGCGCCAGCAGCGTCTTAGTAGCGGGAGACAATGAGCAGTTCTTC	CASSVLVAGDNEQFF
-	TRBV18	TRBJ2-6	-	TGTGCCAGCTCACCGAAAGCCTTCACTGGGGCCAACGTCCTGACTTTC	CASSPKAFTGANVLTF
-	TRBV19	TRBJ1-5	once	TGTGCCAGTAGTGTGGCCGTTCGTCAGCCCCAGCATTTT	CASSVAVRQPQHF
-	TRBV30	TRBJ1-1	-	TGTGCCTGGAGTGTGATTAAGCGAAACACTGAAGCTTTCTTT	CAWSVIKRNTEAFF
-	TRBV7-2	TRBJ2-7	-	TGTGCCAGCAGCTCAACCTACGAGCAGTACTTC	CASSSTYEQYF
-	TRBV10-1	TRBJ2-1	once	TGCGCCACCCCAGAGGATTACAATGAGCAGTTCTTC	CATPEDYNEQFF
-	TRBV29-1	TRBJ1-4	-	TGCAGCGTTCGACAGGCAACTAATGAAAAACTGTTTTTT	CSVRQATNEKLFF
TRBD2	TRBV5-1	TRBJ2-1	-	TGCGCCAGCAGCTTGGTATCTAGCGGGAGTAAGGATGAGCAGTTCTTC	CASSLVSSGSKDEQFF
-	TRBV10-3	TRBJ2-4	-	TGTGCCATCAGTGAGTCGAGTTCTGAAAACATTCAGTACTTC	CAISESSSENIQYF
TRBD1	TRBV2	TRBJ1-4	few	TGTGCCAGCAGCTCTTCGACAGGGTTTCTTGAAAAACTGTTTTTT	CASSSSTGFLEKLFF
TRBD2	TRBV27	TRBJ2-3	-	TGTGCCAGCAGTTTAAGGGCGCCTAGCGGGAGGATCAGCACAGATACGCAGTATTTT	CASSLRAPSGRISTDTQYF
-	TRBV7-9	TRBJ1-2	-	TGTGCCAGCAGCCCGGACAAAAAGAACTATGGCTACACCTTC	CASSPDKKNYGYTF
TRBD2	TRBV28	TRBJ2-5	-	TGTGCCAGCAGTTTAGTCCTAGCGGGAGAGACCCAGTACTTC	CASSLVLAGETQYF
-	TRBV5-6	TRBJ2-3	-	TGTGCCAGCAGCTTGGCGGGGAACACAGATACGCAGTATTTT	CASSLAGNTDTQYF
-	TRBV18	TRBJ2-7	-	TGTGCCAGCTCACCGGGGCAAGATACCTACGAGCAGTACTTC	CASSPGQDTYEQYF
TRBD1	TRBV27	TRBJ2-1	-	TGTGCCAGCAGTCCGCGGACAGGGGAAGCCTACAATGAGCAGTTCTTC	CASSPRTGEAYNEQFF
TRBD2	TRBV18	TRBJ2-2	once	TGTGCCAGCTCCCCCCGGCTAGCGGAGGACACCGGGGAGCTGTTTTTT	CASSPRLAEDTGELFF
TRBD1	TRBV7-9	TRBJ2-1	-	TGTGCCAGCAGTCCCCAGGGGGCCGGGAAAAATGAGCAGTTCTTC	CASSPQGAGKNEQFF
-	TRBV6-5	TRBJ1-3	-	TGTGCCAGCAGTCCCACAGCAATCTCTGGAAACACCATATATTTT	CASSPTAISGNTIYF
-	TRBV9	TRBJ2-1	-	TGTGCCAGCAGCGCCGGGGGACGGCAGCCGGAGCAGTTCTTC	CASSAGGRQPEQFF
-	TRBV5-1	TRBJ2-1	-	TGCGCCAGCCAGATTAGCGGATACAATGAGCAGTTCTTC	CASQISGYNEQFF
-	TRBV30	TRBJ1-1	-	TGTGCCTGGAGTGTACTCCAGAACACTGAAGCTTTCTTT	CAWSVLQNTEAFF
TRBD1	TRBV10-3	TRBJ1-1	-	TGTGCCATCAGTGAGGCGGACAGGGGGGTTTGGACTGAAGCTTTCTTT	CAISEADRGVWTEAFF
TRBD2	TRBV28	TRBJ2-7	-	TGTGCCAGCAGTCCTTACGCCGGGACTAGCGGGAGTACGATGTACGAGCAGTACTTC	CASSPYAGTSGSTMYEQYF
-	TRBV15	TRBJ2-5	-	TGTGCCACCAGCAGAGACGGCAGGGAGACCCAGTACTTC	CATSRDGRETQYF
-	TRBV25-1	TRBJ1-3	-	TGTGCCAGCAGTGACGGACAACCTAGCTCTGGAAACACCATATATTTT	CASSDGQPSSGNTIYF
TRBD2	TRBV5-6	TRBJ2-3	-	TGTGCCAGCAGCCCCAGTCTACTAGCGGGACTCACAGATACGCAGTATTTT	CASSPSLLAGLTDTQYF
TRBD1	TRBV30	TRBJ1-4	-	TGTGCCTGGAGCCGGCCACAGGGGACTAATGAAAAACTGTTTTTT	CAWSRPQGTNEKLFF